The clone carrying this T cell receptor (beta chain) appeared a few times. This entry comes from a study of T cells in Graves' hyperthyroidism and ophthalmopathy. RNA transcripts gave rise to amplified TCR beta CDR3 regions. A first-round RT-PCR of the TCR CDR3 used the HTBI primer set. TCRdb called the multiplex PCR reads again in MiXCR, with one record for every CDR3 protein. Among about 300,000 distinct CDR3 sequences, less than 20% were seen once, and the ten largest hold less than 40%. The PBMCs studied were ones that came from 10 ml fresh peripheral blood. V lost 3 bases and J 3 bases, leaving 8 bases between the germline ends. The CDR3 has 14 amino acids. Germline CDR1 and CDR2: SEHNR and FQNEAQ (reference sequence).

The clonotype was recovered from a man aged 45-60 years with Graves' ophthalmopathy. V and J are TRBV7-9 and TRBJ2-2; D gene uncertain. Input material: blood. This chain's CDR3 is CASSFGQHTGELFF. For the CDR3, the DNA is TGTGCCAGCAGCTTCGGGCAGCACACCGGGGAGCTGTTTTTT.